This T cell receptor beta chain was identified during a study of shared clonotypes between healthy human individuals. As to this clone: The antigen is undetermined.

Each replicate PCR on the sorted subsets used 200 ng DNA (roughly 30,000 T cell genomes). As originally analysed: Junction-only immunoSEQ sequences carried no quality scores, so filtering differed. Produced via immunoSEQ multiplex PCR; TCRdb's table is partial and in-frame only. The V and J calls and clone size were taken over from that table, and D and trimming were inferred from the DNA. The sample yields more than 600,000 clones, 92% seen once. CD45RO-negative cells were positively selected for CCR7, leaving out terminally differentiated effector memory CD45RA+ cells. Study-wide results and limits: Around 4.9% of naive CD4 clonotypes were shared across four donors.

V lost 0 bases, J lost 0 bases, and 16 bases lay in between. The germline gives CDR1 SGHNT, CDR2 YYREEE (reference sequence). The CDR3 loop spans 17 amino acids. The chain joins TRBV5-4 to TRBJ2-7; D uncertain. The sequencing input was naive CD8+ T cells sorted from blood. This receptor was obtained from a man between 25 and 39 years old in good health. This chain's CDR3 is CASSLADPALNSYEQYF. CDR3 DNA sequence: TGTGCCAGCAGCTTGGCGGATCCGGCTTTGAACTCCTACGAGCAGTACTTC.